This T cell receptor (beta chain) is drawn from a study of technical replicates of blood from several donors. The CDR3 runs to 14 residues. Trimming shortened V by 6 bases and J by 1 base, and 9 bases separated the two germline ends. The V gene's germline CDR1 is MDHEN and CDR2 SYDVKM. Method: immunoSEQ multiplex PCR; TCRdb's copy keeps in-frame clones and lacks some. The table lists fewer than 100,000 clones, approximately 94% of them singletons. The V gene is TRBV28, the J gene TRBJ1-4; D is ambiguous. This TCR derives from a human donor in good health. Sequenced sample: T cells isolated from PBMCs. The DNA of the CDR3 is TGTGCCAGCAGCTCTAGAGGAACTAATGAAAAACTGTTTTTT. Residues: CASSSRGTNEKLFF.